Sequencing of this T cell receptor (beta chain) was carried out in a study of RUNX1 and TCR beta rearrangement in T-cell leukemia (dated by TCRdb to 2018 to 2021). At the level of the whole study: The comparison of TCR beta rearrangements and CDR3 junctions set 13 T-ALLs carrying mono-allelic acquired RUNX1 mutations against roughly 10 T-ALLs that were RUNX1 wildtype. All RUNX1 mutations in the mutated group were heterozygous, 10 to 11 in the Runt homology domain and a few in the transactivation domain. More diverse maturation arrest stages were spanned by RUNX1-mutated T-ALLs, including cases arrested before the onset of TCR beta rearrangement. For comparison with results from a Runx1 knockout mouse model, TCR beta rearrangements in human T-ALL were analyzed. Genescan analysis following EuroClonality multiplex PCR on genomic DNA was used to assess TCR rearrangements. RUNX1 wildtype T-ALLs were selected to carry at least incomplete clonal TCR beta rearrangements, enabling D1 versus D2 segment comparison. The RUNX1 wildtype T-ALLs were matched on an immature maturation arrest stage, which was defined as the absence of cytoplasmic or surface TCR beta protein. GRAALL-2003 and GRAALL-2005 were the multicentric trials. An earlier study had already determined the RUNX1 mutation status of the T-ALL cases. The paper's findings and limits, for the study overall: TCR beta CDR3 length or D segment truncation in T-ALLs could not be evaluated because too few clonal rearrangements were available. A smaller share of RUNX1-mutated T-ALLs had clonal TCR beta rearrangements (around 58%) than has been reported for T-ALL in general (over 80%). TCR beta D1 segment usage did not differ significantly between RUNX1-mutated (approximately 83%) and wildtype (approximately 60%) T-ALL clonal rearrangements. Similar TCR beta J1 cluster usage was observed in RUNX1-mutated and wildtype T-ALLs, and no significant difference was found.

A remark on this clonotype: Its antigen is not yet known. This may arise from a read error, as a much more abundant clone is one base away.

For oncotyping and quantification of minimal residual disease, T-ALL samples were taken at diagnosis from children and adults treated according to protocol. Libraries were prepared through PCR. TCRdb records Illumina MiSeq as the sequencer. Characterization of TCR beta DJ and VDJ rearrangements was performed by next generation amplicon sequencing. The study's own analysis went as follows. Clonal TCR beta rearrangements were identified by analyzing amplicon sequencing data with the Vidjil software. Characteristics of TCR beta rearrangements in the RUNX1-mutated versus wildtype groups were compared using two-tailed Fisher exact tests. TCRdb trimmed public reads at Q25 via fastp, called clones via MiXCR and kept in-frame beta chains. CDR3 protein duplicates are merged, each entry listing the most common genes and DNA. The V and J calls follow TCRdb's processing rather than the paper's. The sample has about 390 distinct CDR3 sequences on record, roughly 18% of them singletons. 25% to 30% of the sample comes from the top ten.

V is pruned by 3 bases and J by 12 bases, leaving 16 bases of the junction without a gene match. Spanning cysteine to phenylalanine, the CDR3 consists of 16 amino acids. Only CDR3 DNA is held: 48 bases, read in frame from base 1. In the germline V gene, CDR1 corresponds to MDHEN and CDR2 to SYDVKM. The receptor was isolated from a male donor with T-cell acute lymphoblastic leukemia. Sequences were obtained from blood. The chain is made from TRBV28 and TRBJ1-5; 8 junctional bases match TRBD1. CDR3 protein: CASSFKWTGSPPHQHF. The nucleotides read TGTGCCAGCAGTTTTAAATGGACAGGGTCCCCGCCTCACCAGCATTTT.